The 5 T cell receptor beta chains below all came from one sample that was sequenced in a study of blood T cells in healthy people across ages. Then a second PCR, running about 6 to 11 cycles, was carried out with a sample-barcoded 5' primer and a J-beta primer mix. Via MiXCR, TCRdb re-called the 5' RACE reads, giving one row per CDR3 protein. This sample carries approximately 730,000 distinct CDR3 sequences, 43% of them seen once, and the ten largest clones take around 20%. The sequencing input was blood. The receptors come from a woman aged 60-75 years in good health.

This rearrangement joins TRBV6-1 to TRBJ2-3; 7 nucleotides line up with TRBD2. V shed 9 bases and J 0 bases; nucleotides not matched to a gene: 12. Germline loops: CDR1 MNHNS, CDR2 SASEGT. The length of the CDR3 is 16 residues. The CDR3 sequence: CASSQMGGSSTDTQYF. In DNA, the CDR3 is TGTGCCAGTAGTCAAATGGGGGGGTCGAGCACAGATACGCAGTATTTT.

The rearrangement links TRBV20-1 to TRBJ1-2, with 8 bases lining up with TRBD1. J lost 7 bases, V lost 0 bases, and 4 bases had no gene match. The CDR3 runs to 13 residues. Per the germline V gene, CDR1 is DFQATT and CDR2 is SNEGSKA (reference sequence). In DNA form, the CDR3 reads TGCAGTGCTAGAGATGCAGGGGGCGGTGGCTACACCTTC. This translates into CSARDAGGGGYTF.

The rearrangement links TRBV3-1 to TRBJ2-3; D ambiguous. V was trimmed by 0 bases and J by 12 bases, leaving 13 bases between them. The germline gives CDR1 LGHDT, CDR2 YNNKEL (reference sequence). This CDR3 region has 13 residues. The CDR3, as DNA: TGTGCCAGCAGCCAAGATGTGGCCAAGGGACAGTATTTT. Amino acid sequence: CASSQDVAKGQYF.

The chain employs TRBV29-1 and TRBJ2-3; 11 nucleotides align to TRBD2. Germline CDR1 SQVTM, CDR2 ANQGSEA. V lost 5 bases, J lost 8 bases, and 12 bases stayed unmatched. The CDR3 sequence is 15 residues long. CDR3 residues: CSVCIAGGLEVTQYF. The CDR3 DNA follows: TGCAGCGTTTGCATAGCGGGAGGGTTGGAGGTTACGCAGTATTTT.

The chain carries TRBV25-1 and TRBJ2-1, with D possibly TRBD2 on 6 matching bases. The CDR3 is 15 residues long. Germline CDR1 reads MGHDK; CDR2 reads SYGVNS. Trimming removed 10 bases from V and 2 bases from J, with 18 bases in between. The CDR3 nucleotides are TGTGCCACCGCTCCGGGACTGATTACCTACAATGAGCAGTTCTTC. It codes for CATAPGLITYNEQFF.